A single sample gave rise to the 21 T cell receptor beta chains below, sequenced in a study of blood T cell repertoires in COVID-19. The assay was immunoSEQ multiplex PCR, and TCRdb's table has in-frame clones only and misses some. The data contain some 33,000 clones, more than 70% of them singletons. The sequenced material came from peripheral blood. The receptor set was obtained from a human donor in a cohort sampled during active COVID-19.

The chain is built from TRBV14 and TRBJ2-7; 11 bases fit TRBD2. Germline CDR1 SGHDN, CDR2 FVKESK. This CDR3 has 16 amino acids. V was clipped by 1 base and J by 4 bases; unmatched bases: 6. The CDR3 protein is CASSQGQLAGVYEQYF. The CDR3 DNA is TGTGCCAGCAGCCAAGGTCAACTAGCGGGAGTTTACGAGCAGTACTTC. The variable domain in full, with the rest retrieved from reference TRBV14 and TRBJ2-7, is EAGVTQFPSHSVIEKGQTVTLRCDPISGHDNLYWYRRVMGKEIKFLLHFVKESKQDESGMPNNRFLAERTGGTYSTLKVQPAELEDSGVYFCASSQGQLAGVYEQYFGPGTRLTVT.

This chain links TRBV25-1 with TRBJ1-2, with D maybe TRBD1 (5 bases). Per germline, CDR1 MGHDK and CDR2 SYGVNS. The germline V and J ends were trimmed by 5 bases and 3 bases, with 10 bases remaining between them. This CDR3 comprises 13 residues. CDR3 amino acids: CASSPGGDYGYTF. In DNA form, the CDR3 reads TGTGCCAGCAGTCCGGGGGGGGACTATGGCTACACCTTC.

The V and J genes are TRBV28 and TRBJ2-5; the match to TRBD2 covers 7 bases. Germline CDR1 is MDHEN and CDR2 is SYDVKM. V trimming: 6 bases; J trimming: 4 bases; junction bases outside the gene matches: 2. There are 12 residues in the CDR3. The CDR3 nucleotides read TGTGCCAGCAGAGGGAGGGGAGAGACCCAGTACTTC. Amino acids: CASRGRGETQYF. The full variable domain, rest sourced from reference TRBV28 and TRBJ2-5, is DVKVTQSSRYLVKRTGEKVFLECVQDMDHENMFWYRQDPGLGLRLIYFSYDVKMKEKGDIPEGYSVSREKKERFSLILESASTNQTSMYLCASRGRGETQYFGPGTRLLVL.

The rearrangement uses TRBV7-2 and TRBJ2-3; D unclear. Trimming took 5 bases from V and 0 from J, leaving 9 bases between them. This CDR3 contains 14 residues. The germline CDR1 and CDR2 sequences are SGHTA and FQGNSA. The CDR3 reads CASSLSPSTDTQYF. The CDR3 DNA follows: TGTGCCAGCAGCCTATCCCCCAGCACAGATACGCAGTATTTT. The whole variable domain, filled in from reference TRBV7-2 and TRBJ2-3, reads GAGVSQSPSNKVTEKGKDVELRCDPISGHTALYWYRQSLGQGLEFLIYFQGNSAPDKSGLPSDRFSAERTGGSVSTLTIQRTQQEDSAVYLCASSLSPSTDTQYFGPGTRLTVL.

The CDR3 region is CASRWGGQGREPQHF. Written as DNA, the CDR3 is TGTGCCAGCAGATGGGGGGGACAGGGCCGGGAGCCCCAGCATTTT. V is TRBV28 and J is TRBJ1-5; 9 bases are shared with TRBD1. The V and J ends lost 6 bases and 8 bases, in that order; junction bases with no gene match: 11. Germline V gene sequence: CDR1 MDHEN, CDR2 SYDVKM. This CDR3 comprises 15 residues.

The chain links TRBV7-9 to TRBJ1-6, with D maybe TRBD1 (6 bases). This CDR3 is 12 amino acids long. Germline CDR1 SEHNR, CDR2 FQNEAQ (reference sequence). V lost 11 bases and J lost 7, with 12 bases in between. CDR3 nucleotides: TGTGCCGGGACGAGGGGGAATTCACCCCTCCACTTT. Its protein product is CAGTRGNSPLHF. The whole variable domain, filled in from reference TRBV7-9 and TRBJ1-6, reads DTGVSQNPRHKITKRGQNVTFRCDPISEHNRLYWYRQTLGQGPEFLTYFQNEAQLEKSRLLSDRFSAERPKGSFSTLEIQRTEQGDSAMYLCAGTRGNSPLHFGNGTRLTVT.

The chain carries TRBV9 and TRBJ2-1; the D gene is possibly TRBD2 (6 bases). The CDR3 runs to 17 residues. Trimming cost V 0 bases and J 2 bases, with 15 bases left between them. Germline CDR1 reads SGDLS; CDR2 reads YYNGEE. The DNA for the CDR3 is TGTGCCAGCAGCGTAGGGCGGGGCTTGGAAACCTACAATGAGCAGTTCTTC. Translation gives CASSVGRGLETYNEQFF.

The chain links TRBV24-1 to TRBJ2-2, with D possibly being TRBD1 (5 bases). The germline V gene has CDR1 KGHDR and CDR2 SFDVKD. This CDR3 contains 16 residues. V lost 4 bases, J lost 0 bases, and 11 bases lay in between. The CDR3 sequence is CATSDPKGTNTGELFF. The CDR3 DNA is TGTGCCACCAGTGACCCAAAGGGGACGAACACCGGGGAGCTGTTTTTT.

The chain uses TRBV10-2 and TRBJ2-1; no firm D call. The V end lost 11 bases, the J end lost 0 bases, and 5 bases lay between the germline ends. Germline CDR1 WSHSY, CDR2 SAAADI. The CDR3 is made up of 11 amino acids. The CDR3 sequence is CAAASYNEQFF. The CDR3 DNA follows: TGCGCCGCGGCCTCCTACAATGAGCAGTTCTTC.

Here the CDR3 reads CASSLEWASYEQYF. CDR3 sequence (DNA): TGTGCCAGCAGCTTAGAGTGGGCTTCCTACGAGCAGTACTTC. The chain couples TRBV11-1 to TRBJ2-7; D gene uncertain. The CDR3 spans 14 residues. The V gene's germline CDR1 is SGHAT and CDR2 FQDESV (reference sequence). V dropped 1 base and J dropped 1 base, with 8 bases sitting between them. Complete variable domain (other parts from reference TRBV11-1 and TRBJ2-7): EAEVAQSPRYKITEKSQAVAFWCDPISGHATLYWYRQILGQGPELLVQFQDESVVDDSQLPKDRFSAERLKGVDSTLKIQPAELGDSAMYLCASSLEWASYEQYFGPGTRLTVT.

The rearrangement uses TRBV30 and TRBJ2-4; the match to TRBD1 covers 7 bases. The CDR3 consists of 11 residues. The germline V gene encodes CDR1 GTSNPN and CDR2 SVGIG (reference sequence). Trimming took 3 bases from V and 8 from J; bases not matched to a gene: 1. CDR3 coding DNA: TGTGCCTGGAGCCAGGGGGACATTCAGTACTTC. Protein: CAWSQGDIQYF.

The CDR3 region is CASSFPGVNTEAFF. The CDR3 coding sequence is TGTGCCAGCAGCTTCCCGGGTGTGAACACTGAAGCTTTCTTT. The rearrangement uses TRBV5-6 and TRBJ1-1; the D is unclear. V was trimmed by 2 bases and J by 0 bases, leaving 8 bases between them. The CDR3 length is 14 residues. Germline V lookup: CDR1 SGHDT, CDR2 YYEEEE.

In its sample, this clone was seen a few times. V is TRBV6-1 and J is TRBJ2-7; 9 bases agree with TRBD1. Losses at the gene ends were 0 bases for V and 0 bases for J; bases not matched to a gene: 0. The CDR3 extends over 15 amino acids. Per the germline V gene, CDR1 is MNHNS and CDR2 is SASEGT. The CDR3 spells CASSEAGQGSYEQYF. The CDR3, as DNA: TGTGCCAGCAGTGAAGCGGGACAGGGCTCCTACGAGCAGTACTTC.

The chain recombines TRBV11-3 with TRBJ2-3; 10 bases are shared with TRBD1. J was trimmed by 4 bases and V by 5 bases; bases with no gene match: 9. Germline CDR1 is SGHNT and CDR2 is YENEEA. The CDR3 has 16 residues. The CDR3 loop reads CASSAPGQGQADTQYF. For the CDR3, the DNA is TGTGCCAGCAGCGCCCCGGGACAGGGGCAGGCAGATACGCAGTATTTT.

The chain's CDR3 is CASSPGTGGAGTEAFF. The DNA of the CDR3 is TGTGCCAGTAGTCCTGGGACAGGGGGCGCGGGCACTGAAGCTTTCTTT. The rearrangement links TRBV19 to TRBJ1-1; TRBD1 agrees at 12 bases. The CDR3 spans 16 residues. Losses at the gene ends were 5 bases for V and 4 bases for J; bases not matched to a gene: 8. The germline V gene encodes CDR1 LNHDA and CDR2 SQIVND (reference sequence).

This clone was counted a single time. The chain has TRBV9 and TRBJ2-7, with 11 nucleotides matching TRBD2. With V trimmed by 0 bases and J by 2 bases, 4 bases remained unmatched. Germline loops: CDR1 SGDLS, CDR2 YYNGEE. The CDR3 spans 16 residues. Here the CDR3 DNA reads TGTGCCAGCAGCGTAGGAGCTAGCGGGGGGACCTACGAGCAGTACTTC. It yields the protein CASSVGASGGTYEQYF.

The rearrangement joins TRBV9 to TRBJ2-7; TRBD1 matches at 8 bases. J lost 5 bases, V lost 3 bases, and 10 bases had no gene match. The germline V gene has CDR1 SGDLS and CDR2 YYNGEE. This CDR3 has 15 amino acids. The CDR3 loop reads CASSEGQATFHEQYF. In nucleotides, the CDR3 is TGTGCCAGCAGCGAGGGACAGGCAACCTTTCACGAGCAGTACTTC.

The chain recombines TRBV24-1 with TRBJ2-5, with 10 bases lining up with TRBD2. V lost 5 bases to trimming and J lost 1 base; unmatched junction nucleotides: 15. CDR3 length equals 19 residues. The germline V gene encodes CDR1 KGHDR and CDR2 SFDVKD. CDR3 DNA sequence: TGTGCCACCAGTGCCCCCCGGATAGCGGGAGGCTCCCTCCAAGAGACCCAGTACTTC. It codes for CATSAPRIAGGSLQETQYF.

This rearrangement joins TRBV7-3 to TRBJ2-3, with D maybe TRBD1 (5 bases). Germline CDR1 reads SGHTA; CDR2 reads FQGTGA. Trimming removed 1 base at V and 3 bases at J, with 14 bases between. The CDR3 runs to 16 residues. As DNA, the CDR3 is TGTGCCAGCAGCTTAATGGGGCAACGTTATACAGATACGCAGTATTTT. Protein: CASSLMGQRYTDTQYF.

The genes are TRBV7-9 and TRBJ2-4; D is possibly TRBD1 (5 bases). The CDR3 length is 16 residues. Germline V gives CDR1 SEHNR, CDR2 FQNEAQ (reference sequence). Trimming left V 5 bases short and J 0 bases short, with 14 bases between. The CDR3 loop reads CASSLVQGLAKNIQYF. For the CDR3, the DNA is TGTGCCAGCAGCCTAGTCCAGGGTTTAGCCAAAAACATTCAGTACTTC.

V usage is TRBV25-1 and J usage is TRBJ1-1; no reliable D call. Germline V lookup: CDR1 MGHDK, CDR2 SYGVNS. V was cut by 7 bases and J by 5 bases, with 14 bases left in between. This CDR3 has 13 residues. CDR3 nucleotide sequence: TGTGCCAGCAAAGTGTCAGGTGGTACTGAAGCTTTCTTT. It specifies CASKVSGGTEAFF.